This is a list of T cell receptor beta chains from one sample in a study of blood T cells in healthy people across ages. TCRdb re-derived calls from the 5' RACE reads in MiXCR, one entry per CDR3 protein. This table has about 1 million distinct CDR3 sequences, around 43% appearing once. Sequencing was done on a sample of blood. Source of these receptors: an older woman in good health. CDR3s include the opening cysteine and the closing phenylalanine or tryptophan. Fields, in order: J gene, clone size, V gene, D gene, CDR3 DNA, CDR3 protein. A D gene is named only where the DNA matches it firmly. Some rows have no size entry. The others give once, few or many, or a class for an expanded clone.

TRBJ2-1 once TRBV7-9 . TGTGCCAGCAGCCCACGGCGGGACGGCACATACAATGAGCAGTTCTTC CASSPRRDGTYNEQFF
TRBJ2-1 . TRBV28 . TGTGCCAGCAGTTTATTGGCTGTCGGGGAGCAGTTCTTC CASSLLAVGEQFF
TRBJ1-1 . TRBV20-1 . TGCAGTGCTAGACCCCATAGGGGGAACACTGAAGCTTTCTTT CSARPHRGNTEAFF
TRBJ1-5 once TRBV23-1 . TGCGCCAGCGGATTACCAGGGTATAGCAATCAGCCCCAGCATTTT CASGLPGYSNQPQHF
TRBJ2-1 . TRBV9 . TGTGCCAGCAGCGCATCGAACAGGGGACTTCGGAATGAGCAGTTCTTC CASSASNRGLRNEQFF
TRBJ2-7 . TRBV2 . TGTGCCAGCAGTGATGGGACGTTCTCCTACGAGCAGTACTTC CASSDGTFSYEQYF
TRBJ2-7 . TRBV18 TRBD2 TGTGCCAGCTCGGAGGAGCGGGGGTACTCCTACGAGCAGTACTTC CASSEERGYSYEQYF
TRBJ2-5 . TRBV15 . TGTGCCACCAGCAGAGAGGTGCCCGCGACCCAGTACTTC CATSREVPATQYF
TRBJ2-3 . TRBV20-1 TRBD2 TGCAGTGCTACCCGTCTAGCGGGAGGGCCGGAGGATACGCAGTATTTT CSATRLAGGPEDTQYF
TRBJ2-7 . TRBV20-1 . TGCAGTGCCCCACTATCCGGGACGGGATCCTACGAGCAGTACTTC CSAPLSGTGSYEQYF
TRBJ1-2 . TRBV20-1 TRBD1 TGCGGTGCTAGTTGGAGACAGGGGATCGACTATGGCTACACCTTC CGASWRQGIDYGYTF
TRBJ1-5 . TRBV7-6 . TGTGCCAGCAGCTCAGACCCCTCGGGTGGTCAGCCCCAGCATTTT CASSSDPSGGQPQHF
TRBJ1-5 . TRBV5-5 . TGTGCCAGCAGCTCGACCTGGGGGAGCAATCAGCCCCAGCATTTT CASSSTWGSNQPQHF
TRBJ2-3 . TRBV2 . TGTGCCAGCATCCCCGGGTCTACCACAGATACGCAGTATTTT CASIPGSTTDTQYF
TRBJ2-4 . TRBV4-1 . TGCGCCAGCAGCCAAGGCTTCCAACTACGGACGACAAAAAACATTCAGTACTTC CASSQGFQLRTTKNIQYF
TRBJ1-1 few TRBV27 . TGTGCCAGCAGTGCCATAGGGGACACTGAAGCTTTCTTT CASSAIGDTEAFF
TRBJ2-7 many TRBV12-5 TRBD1 TGTGCTAGTGGGCTTGGGACAGGGGGAAGGGAGCAGTACTTC CASGLGTGGREQYF
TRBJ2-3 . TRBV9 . TGTGCCAGCAGCGTAGGGCCCGGGGGTGGCACAGATACGCAGTATTTT CASSVGPGGGTDTQYF
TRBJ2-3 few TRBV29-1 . TGCAGCGTTCCCCAGAGGGGTAAAGATACGCAGTATTTT CSVPQRGKDTQYF
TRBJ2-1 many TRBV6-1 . TGTGCCAGCAACCTAGCCCCAGGGTCCTACAATGAGCAGTTCTTC CASNLAPGSYNEQFF
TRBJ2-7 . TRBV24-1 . TGTGCCACCAGTGATTTGAGGGACCGGGACTACGAGCAGTACTTC CATSDLRDRDYEQYF
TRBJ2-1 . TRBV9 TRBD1 TGTGCCAGCAGCGTAGAGGGGGCTAGTCCATACAATGAGCAGTTCTTC CASSVEGASPYNEQFF
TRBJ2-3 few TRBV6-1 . TGTGCCAGCAGTCCGTCCTCTAATCCTAGCACAGATACGCAGTATTTT CASSPSSNPSTDTQYF
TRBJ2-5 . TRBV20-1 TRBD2 TGCAGTGCTAGAGATGATGGCGGGAGTGGAGAGACCCAGTACTTC CSARDDGGSGETQYF
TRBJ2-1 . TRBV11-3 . TGTGCCAGCAGCTTAGGGCTACCCGGCCATGAGCAGTTCTTC CASSLGLPGHEQFF
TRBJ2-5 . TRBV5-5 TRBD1 TGTACCAGCAGCCCCGGGACAGCGATCCAAGAGACCCAGTACTTC CTSSPGTAIQETQYF
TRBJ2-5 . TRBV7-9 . TGTGCCAGCAGCACACCACAGGGGAGGTACCAAGAGACCCAGTACTTC CASSTPQGRYQETQYF
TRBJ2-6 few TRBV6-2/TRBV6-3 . TGTGCCAGCAGTTACGTCGTCGGGGAGGCTGGGGCCAACGTCCTGACTTTC CASSYVVGEAGANVLTF
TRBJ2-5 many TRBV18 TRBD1 TGTGCCAGCTCACCAATTACCAGGGGGCTAGAGACCCAGTACTTC CASSPITRGLETQYF
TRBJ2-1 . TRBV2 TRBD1 TGTGCCAGCAGTAAGCGAGCGCCCGGACAGGGAAACAATGAGCAGTTCTTC CASSKRAPGQGNNEQFF
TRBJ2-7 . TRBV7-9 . TGTGCCAGCAGCTGGGCAGGGGCGTTCTACGAGCAGTACTTC CASSWAGAFYEQYF
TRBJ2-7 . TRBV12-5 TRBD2 TGTGCTAGTGGTTTGCCCACCCCTCTAGCGGGAGAGATCTCCTACGAGCAGTACTTC CASGLPTPLAGEISYEQYF
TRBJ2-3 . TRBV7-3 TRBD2 TGTGCCAGCAGCTCAATTGGGGGAGCGGGAGTGGGCACAGATACGCAGTATTTT CASSSIGGAGVGTDTQYF
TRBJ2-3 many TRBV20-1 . TGCAGTGGAGGGGTAGCGCCTAGCACAGATACGCAGTATTTT CSGGVAPSTDTQYF
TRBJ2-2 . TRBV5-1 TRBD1 TGCGCCAGCAGCCCGGGACAGGACACCGGGGAGCTGTTTTTT CASSPGQDTGELFF
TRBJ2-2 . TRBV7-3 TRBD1 TGTGCCAGCAGCTCAAGGGACAGGGGGCATTCGGGCACCGGGGAGCTGTTTTTT CASSSRDRGHSGTGELFF
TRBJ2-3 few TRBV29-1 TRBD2 TGCAGCGTTGAAAGGCTAGCGGACCCGCGGGATACGCAGTATTTT CSVERLADPRDTQYF
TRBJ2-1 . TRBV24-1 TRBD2 TGTGCCACCAGTGACTTAAGCGGGAGGCAAGGATATGAGCAGTTCTTC CATSDLSGRQGYEQFF
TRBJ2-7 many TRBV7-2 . TGTGCCAGCAGCTTAGAGGCCGCTCCGGGCTACGAGCAGTACTTC CASSLEAAPGYEQYF
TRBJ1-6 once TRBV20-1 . TGCAGTGCTAGGGCCTTGGGGGACTCGTCACCCCTCCACTTT CSARALGDSSPLHF